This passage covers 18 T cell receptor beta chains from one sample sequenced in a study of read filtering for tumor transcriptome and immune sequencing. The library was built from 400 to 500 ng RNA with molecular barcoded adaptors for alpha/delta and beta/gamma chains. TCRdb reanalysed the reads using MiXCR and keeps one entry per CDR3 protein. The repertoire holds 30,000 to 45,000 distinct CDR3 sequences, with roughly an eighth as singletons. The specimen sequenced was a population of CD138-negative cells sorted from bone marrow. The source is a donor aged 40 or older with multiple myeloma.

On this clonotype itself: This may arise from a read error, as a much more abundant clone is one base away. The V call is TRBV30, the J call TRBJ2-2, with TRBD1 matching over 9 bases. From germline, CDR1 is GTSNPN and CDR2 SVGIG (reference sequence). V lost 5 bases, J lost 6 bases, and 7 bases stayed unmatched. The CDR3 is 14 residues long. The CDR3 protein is CAWGQGKWAGELFF. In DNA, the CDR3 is TGTGCCTGGGGACAGGGGAAATGGGCCGGGGAGCTGTTTTTT.

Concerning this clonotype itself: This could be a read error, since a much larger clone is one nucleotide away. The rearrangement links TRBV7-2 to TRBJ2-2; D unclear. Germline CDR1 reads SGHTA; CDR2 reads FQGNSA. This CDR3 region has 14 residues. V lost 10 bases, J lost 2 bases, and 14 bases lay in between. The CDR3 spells CATESALNTGELFF. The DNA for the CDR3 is TGTGCCACGGAAAGCGCCCTAAACACCGGGGAGCTGTTTTTT.

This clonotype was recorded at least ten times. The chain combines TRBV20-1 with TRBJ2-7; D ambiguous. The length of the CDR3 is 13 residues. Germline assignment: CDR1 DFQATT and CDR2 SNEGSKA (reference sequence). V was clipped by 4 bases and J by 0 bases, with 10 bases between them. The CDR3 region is CSATGRFSYEQYF. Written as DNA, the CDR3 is TGCAGTGCTACCGGACGGTTCTCCTACGAGCAGTACTTC.

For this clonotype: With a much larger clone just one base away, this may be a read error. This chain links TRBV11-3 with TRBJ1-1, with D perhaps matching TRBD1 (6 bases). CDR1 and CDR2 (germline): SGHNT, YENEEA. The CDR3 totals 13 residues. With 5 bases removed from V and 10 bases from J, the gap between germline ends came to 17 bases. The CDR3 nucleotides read TGTGCCAGCAGCAAAACCTGGACAGCTACAGCTTTCTTT. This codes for CASSKTWTATAFF.

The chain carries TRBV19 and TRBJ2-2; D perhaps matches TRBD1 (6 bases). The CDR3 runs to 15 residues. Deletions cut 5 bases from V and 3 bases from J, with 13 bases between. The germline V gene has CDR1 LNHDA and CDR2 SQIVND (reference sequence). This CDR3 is CASSLRDTYTGELFF. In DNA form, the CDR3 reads TGTGCCAGTAGTCTCCGGGACACCTACACCGGGGAGCTGTTTTTT.

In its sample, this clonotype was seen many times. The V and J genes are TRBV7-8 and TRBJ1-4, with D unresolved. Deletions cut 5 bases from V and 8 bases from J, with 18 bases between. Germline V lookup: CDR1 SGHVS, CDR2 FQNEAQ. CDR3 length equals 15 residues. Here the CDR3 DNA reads TGTGCCAGCAGCCCACGGCCACCGATAGCGGAAAAACTGTTTTTT. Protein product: CASSPRPPIAEKLFF.

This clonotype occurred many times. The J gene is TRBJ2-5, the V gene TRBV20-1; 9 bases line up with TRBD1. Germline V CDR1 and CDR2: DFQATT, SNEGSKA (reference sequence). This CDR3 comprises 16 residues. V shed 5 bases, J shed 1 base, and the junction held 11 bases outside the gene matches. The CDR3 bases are TGCAGTGCTCCAAGGCAGGACAGGGGCCTCCAAGAGACCCAGTACTTC. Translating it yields CSAPRQDRGLQETQYF.

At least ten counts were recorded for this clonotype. The CDR3 nucleotides read TGTGCCATTCAAGAGGGGGGGAGCACAGATACGCAGTATTTT. Amino acids: CAIQEGGSTDTQYF. This chain connects TRBV10-3 to TRBJ2-3; TRBD2 is a possible D gene (7 bases). From germline, CDR1 is ENHRY and CDR2 SYGVKD. CDR3 length: 14 amino acids. The ends were cut back, 9 bases at V and 0 bases at J, with 13 bases in the middle.

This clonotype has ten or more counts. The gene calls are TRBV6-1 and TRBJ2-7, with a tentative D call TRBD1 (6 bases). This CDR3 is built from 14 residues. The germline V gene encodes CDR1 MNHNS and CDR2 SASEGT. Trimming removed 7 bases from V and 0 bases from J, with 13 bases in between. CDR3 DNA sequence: TGTGCCAGCACCGAGAGGGGGAACTCCTACGAGCAGTACTTC. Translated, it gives CASTERGNSYEQYF.

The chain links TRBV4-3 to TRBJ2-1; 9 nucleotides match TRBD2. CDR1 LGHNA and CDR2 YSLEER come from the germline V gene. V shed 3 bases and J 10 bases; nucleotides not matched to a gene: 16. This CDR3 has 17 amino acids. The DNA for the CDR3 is TGCGCCAGCAGCCAGGACCCCCCGGGACTAGCTTTGAGGGAGCAGTTCTTC. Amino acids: CASSQDPPGLALREQFF.

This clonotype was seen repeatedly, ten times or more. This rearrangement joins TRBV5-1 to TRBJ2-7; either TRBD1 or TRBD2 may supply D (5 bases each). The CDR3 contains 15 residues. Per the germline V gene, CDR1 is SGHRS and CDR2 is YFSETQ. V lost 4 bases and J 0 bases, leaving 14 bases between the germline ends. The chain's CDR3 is CASSQTWGTSYEQYF. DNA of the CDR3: TGCGCCAGCAGCCAAACATGGGGGACCTCCTACGAGCAGTACTTC.

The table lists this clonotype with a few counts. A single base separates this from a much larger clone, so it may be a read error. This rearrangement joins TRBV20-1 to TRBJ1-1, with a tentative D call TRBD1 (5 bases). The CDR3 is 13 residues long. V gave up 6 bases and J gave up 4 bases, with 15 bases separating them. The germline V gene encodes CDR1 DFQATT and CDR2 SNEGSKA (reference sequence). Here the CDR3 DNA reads TGCAGTGCAAACCGGGACGGAACCACTGAAGCTTTCTTT. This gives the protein CSANRDGTTEAFF.

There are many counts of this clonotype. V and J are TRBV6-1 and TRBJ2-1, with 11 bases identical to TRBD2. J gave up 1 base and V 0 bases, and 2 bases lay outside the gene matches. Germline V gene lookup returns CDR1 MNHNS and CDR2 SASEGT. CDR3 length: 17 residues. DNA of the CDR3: TGTGCCAGCAGTGAAGCGGTAGCGGGAGGGTCCTACAATGAGCAGTTCTTC. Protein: CASSEAVAGGSYNEQFF.

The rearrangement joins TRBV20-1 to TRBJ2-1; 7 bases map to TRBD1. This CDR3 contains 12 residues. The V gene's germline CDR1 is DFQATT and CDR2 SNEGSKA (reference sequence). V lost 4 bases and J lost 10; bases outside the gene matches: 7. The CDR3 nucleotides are TGCAGTGCTATGGAACAGGGGTACGAGCAGTTCTTC. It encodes CSAMEQGYEQFF.

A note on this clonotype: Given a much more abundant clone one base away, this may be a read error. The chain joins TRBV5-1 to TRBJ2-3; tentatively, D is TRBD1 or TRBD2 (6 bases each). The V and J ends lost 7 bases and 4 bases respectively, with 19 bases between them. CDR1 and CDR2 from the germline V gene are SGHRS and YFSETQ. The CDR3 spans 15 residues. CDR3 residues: CASDPPNREADTQYF. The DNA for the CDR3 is TGCGCCAGCGACCCCCCCAACAGGGAGGCAGATACGCAGTATTTT.

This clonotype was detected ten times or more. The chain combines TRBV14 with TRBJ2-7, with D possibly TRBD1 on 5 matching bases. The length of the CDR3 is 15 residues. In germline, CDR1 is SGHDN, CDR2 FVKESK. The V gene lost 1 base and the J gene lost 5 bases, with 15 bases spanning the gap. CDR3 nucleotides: TGTGCCAGCAGCCAAGTCAGTAGTGCAGGGAACGAGCAGTACTTC. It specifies CASSQVSSAGNEQYF.

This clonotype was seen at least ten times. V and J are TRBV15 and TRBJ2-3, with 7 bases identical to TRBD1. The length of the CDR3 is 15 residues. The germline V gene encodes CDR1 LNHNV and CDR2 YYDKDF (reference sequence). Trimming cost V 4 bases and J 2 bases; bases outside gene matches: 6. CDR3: CATSKDREDTDTQYF. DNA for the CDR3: TGTGCCACCAGCAAAGACAGGGAAGACACAGATACGCAGTATTTT.

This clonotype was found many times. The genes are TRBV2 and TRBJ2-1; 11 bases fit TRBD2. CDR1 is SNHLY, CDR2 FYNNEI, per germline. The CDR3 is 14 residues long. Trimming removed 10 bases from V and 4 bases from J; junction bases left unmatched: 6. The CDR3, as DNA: TGTGCCACTCGACTAGCGGGAAGTTACAATGAGCAGTTCTTC. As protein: CATRLAGSYNEQFF.